The rows below give T cell receptor beta chains drawn from one sample of a study of blood T cells in healthy people across ages. One entry per CDR3 protein, called by TCRdb with MiXCR from the 5' RACE reads. Among some 750,000 distinct CDR3 sequences, 22% were seen once, and the ten largest hold about 22%. The sample comprised blood. The receptors here all came from a man between 65 and 80 years old in good health. Each CDR3 is given with its conserved first and last residue. The listing skips clone size in some rows; elsewhere it reads once, few, many or a size class.

abundance	j_gene	v_gene	CDR3aa
NA	TRBJ2-5	TRBV20-1	CSTMGLAGASQETQYF
NA	TRBJ1-4	TRBV19	CASSSGTGMGKLFF
NA	TRBJ2-7	TRBV28	CASSSIGPYEQYF
few	TRBJ2-3	TRBV10-3	CAISEWQARDTQYF
few	TRBJ2-3	TRBV3-1	CASRPLADTDTQYF
NA	TRBJ1-2	TRBV28	CVSSLRPRGARVHYGYTF
NA	TRBJ1-4	TRBV3-1	CASSLLGGSTNEKLFF
NA	TRBJ1-1	TRBV3-1	CASILRQGENTEAFF
many	TRBJ2-2	TRBV28	CASSLWDTGELFF
NA	TRBJ2-1	TRBV3-1	CASSPRTSRNEQFF
NA	TRBJ2-3	TRBV11-1	CASSADRVEGDTQYF
NA	TRBJ2-1	TRBV10-3	CAISGAGQGGYNEQFF
few	TRBJ2-5	TRBV9	CASSVGPVQETQYF
NA	TRBJ2-3	TRBV20-1	CSAPAAWRDTQYF
NA	TRBJ1-4	TRBV27	CASRTAGTANEKLFF
few	NA	TRBV3-1	CASSPLAGVGYNEQFF
NA	TRBJ2-1	TRBV24-1	CATSDLALAGGRQFF
NA	TRBJ2-5	TRBV7-2	CASSSGAGVRETQYF
NA	TRBJ2-7	TRBV5-1	CASSLLPGHIYEQYF
once	TRBJ1-3	TRBV6-5	CASSYGTISSGNTIYF
few	TRBJ2-1	TRBV7-8	CASTPSVNEQFF
many	TRBJ1-2	TRBV7-2	CASSFRQNGYTF
few	NA	TRBV6-1	CARSEALGRTYEQYF
NA	NA	TRBV6-6	CASSYVGTNTDTQHF
NA	TRBJ1-2	TRBV10-3	CAILTGGDGYTF
NA	TRBJ1-5	TRBV9	CASSRGQYSNQPQHF
NA	TRBJ1-4	TRBV7-9	CASSVRGEDEKLFF
NA	NA	TRBV12-3/TRBV12-4	CASRRTPYEQYF
few	TRBJ1-4	TRBV20-1	CSARWRRRDEKLFF
few	TRBJ2-4	TRBV4-1	CASSQGVADQTNIQYF
NA	NA	TRBV6-1	CASKIFPERYEQYF
NA	TRBJ1-2	TRBV18	CASSGGQGPDGHTF
NA	TRBJ1-1	TRBV5-1	CASSLPGGGALTEAFF
many	TRBJ2-5	TRBV29-1	CSVGTGQETQYF
few	TRBJ1-1	TRBV6-1	CASTETGSEAFF
few	TRBJ1-1	TRBV12-3/TRBV12-4	CASSSPWGTGYDTEAFF
few	TRBJ2-1	TRBV4-3	CASSQDPASGGIDEQFF
NA	TRBJ1-2	TRBV7-2	CASSLERIYGYTF
few	TRBJ2-1	TRBV3-1	CASSQASGVYNEQFF
few	TRBJ1-3	TRBV20-1	CSAALYSGNTIYF
many	TRBJ2-1	TRBV7-8	CASSLGTSGGDSYNEQFF
NA	TRBJ1-4	TRBV7-2	CASSPRLGEKLFF
many	TRBJ2-3	TRBV4-3	CASSQKRPGQRGDTQYF
NA	TRBJ1-2	TRBV12-3/TRBV12-4	CASRSHRGRGGYTF
NA	TRBJ2-3	TRBV4-2	CASSRSTGVGRDTQYF
few	TRBJ2-3	TRBV12-3/TRBV12-4	CASSFQLTDTQYF
few	TRBJ1-1	TRBV6-5	CASSRPDTEAFF
many	TRBJ2-1	TRBV20-1	CSAIQRGRSYNEQFF
few	TRBJ1-2	TRBV20-1	CSAREKVEAGGYTF
few	TRBJ1-4	TRBV9	CASSVGQKNEKLFF
few	NA	TRBV7-2	CASSLRGGQGDEQFF
few	TRBJ2-1	TRBV3-1	CASSLKLAGGLDEQFF
NA	TRBJ1-2	TRBV3-1	CANRRGTGADYGYTF
few	TRBJ1-3	TRBV12-3/TRBV12-4	CASSPGQGMGNTIYF
NA	TRBJ1-5	TRBV5-5	CASSLLGRFNQPQHF